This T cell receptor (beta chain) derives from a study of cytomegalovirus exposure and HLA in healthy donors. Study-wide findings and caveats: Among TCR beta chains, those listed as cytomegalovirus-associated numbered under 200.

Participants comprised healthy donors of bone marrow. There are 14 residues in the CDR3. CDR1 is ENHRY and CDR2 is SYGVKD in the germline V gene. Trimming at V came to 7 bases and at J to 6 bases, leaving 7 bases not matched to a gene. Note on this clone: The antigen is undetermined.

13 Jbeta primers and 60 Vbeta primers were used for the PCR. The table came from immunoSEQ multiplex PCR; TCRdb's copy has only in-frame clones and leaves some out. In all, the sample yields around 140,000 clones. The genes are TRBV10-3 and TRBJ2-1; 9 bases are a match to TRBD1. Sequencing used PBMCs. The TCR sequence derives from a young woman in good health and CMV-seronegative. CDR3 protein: CAITDRGSGNEQFF. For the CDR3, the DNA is TGTGCCATCACAGACAGGGGGTCCGGCAATGAGCAGTTCTTC.